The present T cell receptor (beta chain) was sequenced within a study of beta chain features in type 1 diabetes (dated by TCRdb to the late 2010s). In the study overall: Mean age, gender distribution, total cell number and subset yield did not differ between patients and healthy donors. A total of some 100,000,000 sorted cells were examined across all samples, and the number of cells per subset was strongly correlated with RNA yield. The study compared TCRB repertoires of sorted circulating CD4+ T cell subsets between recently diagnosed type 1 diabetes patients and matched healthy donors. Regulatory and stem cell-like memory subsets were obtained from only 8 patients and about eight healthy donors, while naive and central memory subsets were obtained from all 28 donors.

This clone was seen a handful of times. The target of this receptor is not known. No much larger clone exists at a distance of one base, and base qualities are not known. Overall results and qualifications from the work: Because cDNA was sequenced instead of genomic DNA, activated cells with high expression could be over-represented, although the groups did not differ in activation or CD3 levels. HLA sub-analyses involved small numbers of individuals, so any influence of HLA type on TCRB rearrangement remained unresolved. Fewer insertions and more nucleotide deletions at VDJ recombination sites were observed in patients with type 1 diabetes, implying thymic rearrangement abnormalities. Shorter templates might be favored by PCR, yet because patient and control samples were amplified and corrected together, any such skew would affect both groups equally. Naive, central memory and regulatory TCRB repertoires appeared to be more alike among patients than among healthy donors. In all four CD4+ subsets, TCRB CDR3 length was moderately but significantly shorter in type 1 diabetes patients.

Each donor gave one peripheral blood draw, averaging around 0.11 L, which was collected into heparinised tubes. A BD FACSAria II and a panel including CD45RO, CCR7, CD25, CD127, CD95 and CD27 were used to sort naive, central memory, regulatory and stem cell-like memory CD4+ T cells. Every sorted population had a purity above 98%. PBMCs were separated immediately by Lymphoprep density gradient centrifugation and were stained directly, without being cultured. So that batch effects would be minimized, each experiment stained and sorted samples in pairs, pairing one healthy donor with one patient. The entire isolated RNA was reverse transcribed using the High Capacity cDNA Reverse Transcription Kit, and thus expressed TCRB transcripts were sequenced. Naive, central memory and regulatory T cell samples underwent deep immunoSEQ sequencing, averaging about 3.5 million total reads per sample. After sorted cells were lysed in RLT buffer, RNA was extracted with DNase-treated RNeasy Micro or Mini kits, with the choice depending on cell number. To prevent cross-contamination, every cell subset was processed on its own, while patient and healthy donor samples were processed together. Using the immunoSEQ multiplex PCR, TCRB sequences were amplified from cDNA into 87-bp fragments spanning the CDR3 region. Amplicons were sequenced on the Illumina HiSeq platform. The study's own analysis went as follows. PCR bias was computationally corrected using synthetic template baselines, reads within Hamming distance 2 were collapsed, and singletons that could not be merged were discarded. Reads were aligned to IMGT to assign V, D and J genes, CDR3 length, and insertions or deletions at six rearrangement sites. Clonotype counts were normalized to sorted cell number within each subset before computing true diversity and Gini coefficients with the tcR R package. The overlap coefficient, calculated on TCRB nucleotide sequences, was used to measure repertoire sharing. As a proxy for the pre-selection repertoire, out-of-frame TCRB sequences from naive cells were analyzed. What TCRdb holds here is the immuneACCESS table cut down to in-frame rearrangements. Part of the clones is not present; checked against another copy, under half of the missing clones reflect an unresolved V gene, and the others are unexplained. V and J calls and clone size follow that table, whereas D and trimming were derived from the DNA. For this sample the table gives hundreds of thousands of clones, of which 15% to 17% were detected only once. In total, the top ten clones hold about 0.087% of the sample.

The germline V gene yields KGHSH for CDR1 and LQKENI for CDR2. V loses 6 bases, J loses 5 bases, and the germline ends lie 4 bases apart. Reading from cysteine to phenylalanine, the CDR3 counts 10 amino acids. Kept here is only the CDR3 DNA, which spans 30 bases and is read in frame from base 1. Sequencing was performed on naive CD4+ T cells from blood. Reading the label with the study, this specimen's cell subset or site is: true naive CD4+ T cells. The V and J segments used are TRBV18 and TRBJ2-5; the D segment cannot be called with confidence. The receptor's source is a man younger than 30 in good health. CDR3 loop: CASSRETQYF. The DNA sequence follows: TGTGCCAGCTCGAGGGAGACCCAGTACTTC. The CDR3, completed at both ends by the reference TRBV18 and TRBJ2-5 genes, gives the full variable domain NAGVMQNPRHLVRRRGQEARLRCSPMKGHSHVYWYRQLPEEGLKFMVYLQKENIIDESGMPKERFSAEFPKEGPSILRIQQVVRGDSAAYFCASSRETQYFGPGTRLLVL.